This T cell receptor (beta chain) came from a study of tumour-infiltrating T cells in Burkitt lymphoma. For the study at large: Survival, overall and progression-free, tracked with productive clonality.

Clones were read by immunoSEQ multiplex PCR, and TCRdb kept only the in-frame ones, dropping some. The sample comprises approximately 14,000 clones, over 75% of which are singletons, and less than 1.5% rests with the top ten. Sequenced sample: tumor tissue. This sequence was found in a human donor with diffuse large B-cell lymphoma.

Here the CDR3 DNA reads TGCGCCAGCAGCTTGGCGGGGGCCTTCACTGAAGCTTTCTTT. Its protein is CASSLAGAFTEAFF. The chain carries TRBV5-1 and TRBJ1-1, with D perhaps matching TRBD1 (6 bases). The germline V gene encodes CDR1 SGHRS and CDR2 YFSETQ. V lost 0 bases and J lost 4, with 10 bases in between. The CDR3 spans 14 residues.